This T cell receptor beta chain was identified during a study of blood T cell repertoires in COVID-19. Background on the study: Collection of acute and convalescent COVID-19 samples took place in the United States, Italy and Spain. T cells, B-cell-depleted T cells, or PBMCs supplied cDNA or gDNA.

Germline loops: CDR1 SGHRS, CDR2 YFSETQ. Trimming at V came to 4 bases and at J to 9 bases, leaving 8 bases not matched to a gene. The CDR3 is 15 residues long. This clone appeared a single time. In the authors' methods: Amplification of reference gene primers provided the estimated nucleated cell counts. Libraries were prepared by immunoSEQ multiplex PCR; TCRdb keeps only in-frame clonotypes and omits some of them. From that table come the V and J calls and clone size; the DNA was used to work out D and trimming. The table shows about 140,000 clones, with roughly 88% occurring only once. The chain has TRBV5-1 and TRBJ2-4, with 12 bases that match TRBD2. The sequenced sample consisted of peripheral blood. This sequence was found in a woman aged 45-65 years with acute or convalescent COVID-19. The CDR3 sequence is CASSPGLAGSSIQYF. In nucleotides, the CDR3 is TGCGCCAGCAGCCCGGGACTAGCGGGCTCAAGCATTCAGTACTTC.